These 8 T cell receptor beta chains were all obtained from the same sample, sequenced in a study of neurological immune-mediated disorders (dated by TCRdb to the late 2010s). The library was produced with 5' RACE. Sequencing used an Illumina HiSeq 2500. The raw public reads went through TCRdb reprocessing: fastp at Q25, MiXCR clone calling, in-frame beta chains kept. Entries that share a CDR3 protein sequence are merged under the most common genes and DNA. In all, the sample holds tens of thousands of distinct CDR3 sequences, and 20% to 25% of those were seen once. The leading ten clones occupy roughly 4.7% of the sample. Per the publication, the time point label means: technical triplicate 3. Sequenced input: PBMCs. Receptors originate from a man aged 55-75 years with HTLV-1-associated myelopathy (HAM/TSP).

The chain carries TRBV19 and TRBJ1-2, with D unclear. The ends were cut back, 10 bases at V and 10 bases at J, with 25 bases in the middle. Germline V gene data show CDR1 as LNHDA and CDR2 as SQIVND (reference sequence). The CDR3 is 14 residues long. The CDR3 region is CATSRGPGAIDYTF. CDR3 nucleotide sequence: TGTGCCACCTCAAGAGGTCCGGGTGCGATTGACTACACCTTC.

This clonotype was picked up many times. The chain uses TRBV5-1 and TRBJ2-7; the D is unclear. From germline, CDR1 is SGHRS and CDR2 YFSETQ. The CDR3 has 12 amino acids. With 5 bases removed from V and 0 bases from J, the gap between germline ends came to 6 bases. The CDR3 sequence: CASSNLSYEQYF. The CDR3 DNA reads TGCGCCAGCAGTAATCTCTCCTACGAGCAGTACTTC.

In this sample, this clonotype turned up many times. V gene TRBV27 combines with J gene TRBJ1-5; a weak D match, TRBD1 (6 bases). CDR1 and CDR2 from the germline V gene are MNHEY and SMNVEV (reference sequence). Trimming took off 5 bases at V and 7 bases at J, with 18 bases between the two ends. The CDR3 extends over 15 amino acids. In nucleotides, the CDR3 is TGTGCCAGCAGTCCCCGTGGGGGGGCTGGGCAGCCCCAGCATTTT. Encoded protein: CASSPRGGAGQPQHF.

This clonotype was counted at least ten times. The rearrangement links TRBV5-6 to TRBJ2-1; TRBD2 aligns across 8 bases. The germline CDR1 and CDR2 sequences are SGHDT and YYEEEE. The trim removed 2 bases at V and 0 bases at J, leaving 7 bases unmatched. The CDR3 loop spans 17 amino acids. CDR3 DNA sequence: TGTGCCAGCAGCTTCAGGAGGAGCGGGAGCTCCTACAATGAGCAGTTCTTC. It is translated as CASSFRRSGSSYNEQFF.

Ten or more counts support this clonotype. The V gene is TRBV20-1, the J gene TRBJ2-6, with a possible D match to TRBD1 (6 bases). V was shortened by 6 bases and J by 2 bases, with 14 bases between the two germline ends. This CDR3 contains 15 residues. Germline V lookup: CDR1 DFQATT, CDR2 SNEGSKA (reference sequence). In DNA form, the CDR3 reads TGCAGTGCCCAAATACAGGGTGCTGGGGCCAACGTCCTGACTTTC. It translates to CSAQIQGAGANVLTF.

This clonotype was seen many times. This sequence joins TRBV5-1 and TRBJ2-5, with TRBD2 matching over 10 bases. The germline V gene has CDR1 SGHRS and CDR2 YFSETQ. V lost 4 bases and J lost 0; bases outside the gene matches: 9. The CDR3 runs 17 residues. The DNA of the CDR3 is TGCGCCAGCAGCGGGTCCGGGACTAGCGCGTACCAAGAGACCCAGTACTTC. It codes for CASSGSGTSAYQETQYF.

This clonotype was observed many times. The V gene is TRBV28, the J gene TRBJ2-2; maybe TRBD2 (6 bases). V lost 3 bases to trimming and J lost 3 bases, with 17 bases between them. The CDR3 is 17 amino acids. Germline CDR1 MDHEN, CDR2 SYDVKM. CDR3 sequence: CASSFVRGSGDTGELFF. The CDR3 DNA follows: TGTGCCAGCAGTTTTGTACGGGGTTCGGGGGACACCGGGGAGCTGTTTTTT.

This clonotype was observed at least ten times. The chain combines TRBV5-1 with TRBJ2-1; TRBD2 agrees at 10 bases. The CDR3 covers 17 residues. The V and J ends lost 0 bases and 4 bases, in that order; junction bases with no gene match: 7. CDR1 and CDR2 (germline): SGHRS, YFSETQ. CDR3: CASSLAGAGGAYNEQFF. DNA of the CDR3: TGCGCCAGCAGCTTGGCGGGAGCGGGAGGGGCATACAATGAGCAGTTCTTC.